The clone carrying this TCR beta chain turned up a few times. The antigen remains undetermined. This specimen comes from a study of CD8 T cells in ankylosing spondylitis. Findings of the study overall: Disease-associated clones were reportedly significantly overrepresented in matched ankylosing spondylitis synovial fluid. Characteristic of ankylosing spondylitis blood, it appeared, was a TCR beta motif comprising about 8 highly homologous variants.

MiXCR was run by TCRdb on the 5' RACE reads, yielding one entry per CDR3 protein. The sample shows fewer than 400,000 distinct CDR3 sequences, 8% of them seen only once. V was trimmed by 3 bases and J by 0 bases, leaving 9 bases between them. This CDR3 comprises 14 residues. The germline gives CDR1 SSHAT, CDR2 FNYEAQ (reference sequence). This TCR was recovered from a male donor with ankylosing spondylitis. The specimen sequenced was blood, either unsorted or a sorted T cell fraction (not recorded which). This sequence joins TRBV7-7 and TRBJ2-7; D unclear. CDR3 sequence reads: CASSFSASSYEQYF. The CDR3 coding sequence is TGTGCCAGCAGCTTCTCGGCGAGCTCCTACGAGCAGTACTTC.